These T cell receptor beta chains were read from a single sample in a study of blood T cells in healthy people across ages. TCRdb called the 5' RACE reads again in MiXCR, with one record for every CDR3 protein. The profile covers hundreds of thousands of distinct CDR3 sequences, with more than 40% appearing a single time and 15% to 25% taken by the ten largest. Sequencing was performed on blood. The receptors shown here come from a man between 60 and 75 years old in good health. Each CDR3 is given with its conserved first and last residue. Not every row has a clone size; where given, it reads once, few, many or a size class.

CDR3aa: CANSLWTGSYEQCF
abundance: NA
v_gene: TRBV5-1
len: 14

CDR3aa: CAGKRDHYGYTF
abundance: NA
v_gene: TRBV2
len: 12

CDR3aa: CATGKKPTSYEQYF
abundance: NA
v_gene: TRBV24-1
len: 14

CDR3aa: CSARGLAANEQFF
abundance: NA
v_gene: TRBV20-1
len: 13

CDR3aa: CASSQEIRPDTQYF
abundance: NA
v_gene: TRBV4-3
len: 14

CDR3aa: CASSQDPPSGGLGETQFF
abundance: NA
v_gene: TRBV4-3
len: 18

CDR3aa: CASSPTGQIEQYF
abundance: NA
v_gene: TRBV18
len: 13

CDR3aa: CASSQVARGVPLHF
abundance: once
v_gene: TRBV4-3
len: 14

CDR3aa: CASSFVRVQETQYF
abundance: NA
v_gene: TRBV12-3/TRBV12-4
len: 14

CDR3aa: CASSLPLSGVRSPLHF
abundance: NA
v_gene: TRBV19
len: 16

CDR3aa: CASRTGSGAQETQYF
abundance: few
v_gene: TRBV28
len: 15

CDR3aa: CSASMRGITGANVLTF
abundance: NA
v_gene: TRBV20-1
len: 16

CDR3aa: CASTDSSYEQYF
abundance: many
v_gene: TRBV28
len: 12

CDR3aa: CASSVGRLGETQYF
abundance: few
v_gene: TRBV9
len: 14

CDR3aa: CASSEHKTYNEQFF
abundance: NA
v_gene: TRBV6-2/TRBV6-3
len: 14

CDR3aa: CSALTGWNEKYF
abundance: once
v_gene: TRBV20-1
len: 12

CDR3aa: CSAARTAYEQYF
abundance: NA
v_gene: TRBV20-1
len: 12

CDR3aa: CASSSQPTNEKLFF
abundance: few
v_gene: TRBV7-2
len: 14

CDR3aa: CATSETQYF
abundance: few
v_gene: TRBV24-1
len: 9

CDR3aa: CASSQAPPDRGNEQYF
abundance: NA
v_gene: TRBV4-3
len: 16

CDR3aa: CASNFRRVPGLAGGVADTQYF
abundance: NA
v_gene: TRBV12-3/TRBV12-4
len: 21

CDR3aa: CSARPEGAGSPLHF
abundance: NA
v_gene: TRBV20-1
len: 14

CDR3aa: CASGLDGTGVGNEQFF
abundance: NA
v_gene: TRBV12-5
len: 16

CDR3aa: CASSLSGGFTYEQYF
abundance: few
v_gene: TRBV18
len: 15

CDR3aa: CASSLTTGEMGNQPQHF
abundance: few
v_gene: TRBV7-3
len: 17

CDR3aa: CVTSDFDQPQHF
abundance: NA
v_gene: TRBV24-1
len: 12

CDR3aa: CASSFQGQGFDEQFF
abundance: NA
v_gene: TRBV5-1
len: 15

CDR3aa: CASSYGLSYNSPLHF
abundance: NA
v_gene: TRBV12-3/TRBV12-4
len: 15

CDR3aa: CASSMGARETQYF
abundance: few
v_gene: TRBV7-2
len: 13

CDR3aa: CASSHAALTTDTQYF
abundance: NA
v_gene: TRBV4-1
len: 15

CDR3aa: CASSAGIYEQYF
abundance: NA
v_gene: TRBV11-1
len: 12